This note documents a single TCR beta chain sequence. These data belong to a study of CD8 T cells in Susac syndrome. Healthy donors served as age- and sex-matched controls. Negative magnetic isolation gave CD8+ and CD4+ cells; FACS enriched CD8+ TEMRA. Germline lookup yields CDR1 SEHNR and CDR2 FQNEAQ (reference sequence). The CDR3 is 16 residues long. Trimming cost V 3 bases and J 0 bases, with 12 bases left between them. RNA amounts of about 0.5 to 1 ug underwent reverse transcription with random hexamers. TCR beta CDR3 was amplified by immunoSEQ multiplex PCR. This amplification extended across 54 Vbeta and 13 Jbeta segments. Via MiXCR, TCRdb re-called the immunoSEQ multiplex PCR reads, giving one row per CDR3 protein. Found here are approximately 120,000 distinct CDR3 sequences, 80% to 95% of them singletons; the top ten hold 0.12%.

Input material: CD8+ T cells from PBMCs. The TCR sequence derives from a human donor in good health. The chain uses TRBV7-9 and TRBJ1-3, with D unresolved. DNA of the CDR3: TGTGCCAGCAGCTTTGTTTCTTCCCTCTCTGGAAACACCATATATTTT. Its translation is CASSFVSSLSGNTIYF.